A selection of T cell receptor beta chains follows, all from one sample in a study of CD4 and CD8 cells across lung adenocarcinoma regions. Using its own MiXCR run on the PCR reads, TCRdb lists one record per CDR3 protein. Seen here are approximately 19,000 distinct CDR3 sequences, about 54% observed once, and the top ten hold roughly a quarter. The source material was CD8+ T cells from the center of a lung tumor. All receptors derive from a female donor with lung adenocarcinoma. The CD4 and CD8 labels of this study may be unreliable. Both conserved end residues are part of each CDR3. A D gene is named only where the DNA matches it firmly. The size field is filled for only some rows; it gives once, few, many or a size class.

J gene,CDR3 length,clone size,D gene,V gene,CDR3 protein,CDR3 DNA
TRBJ2-5,13,many,-,TRBV6-1,CASTPLRGETQYF,TGTGCCAGCACCCCCCTGAGAGGTGAGACCCAGTACTTC
TRBJ2-4,15,-,-,TRBV10-1,CARGPGWGHKNTQYF,TGCGCCCGCGGTCCGGGGTGGGGGCACAAAAACACGCAGTACTTC
TRBJ2-4,14,few,-,TRBV10-1,CASSEMRSGGFQYF,TGCGCCAGCAGTGAGATGCGGAGCGGAGGGTTTCAGTACTTC
TRBJ2-3,14,-,-,TRBV6-1,CASRDLPSVDTQYF,TGTGCCAGCAGAGACCTACCTAGCGTAGATACGCAGTATTTT
TRBJ2-3,17,-,TRBD2,TRBV6-1,CASRRGGLAESTDTQFF,TGTGCCAGCAGGCGGGGGGGACTGGCTGAGAGCACAGATACGCAGTTTTTT
TRBJ2-1,11,many,-,TRBV12-3/TRBV12-4,CASSKGTEQFF,TGTGCCAGCAGCAAGGGGACAGAGCAGTTCTTC
TRBJ2-3,15,-,-,TRBV27,CAGGQGGGVPDTQYF,TGTGCCGGGGGGCAGGGGGGAGGAGTCCCAGATACGCAGTATTTC
TRBJ2-1,14,medium-sized,TRBD2,TRBV10-2,CASSGTREQNEQFF,TGCGCCAGCAGTGGGACTAGAGAGCAGAATGAGCAGTTCTTC
TRBJ2-3,14,-,TRBD1,TRBV10-1,CGGRGLWDTDTQYF,TGCGGCGGCAGGGGGCTGTGGGACACAGACACTCAGTATTTC
TRBJ2-1,16,many,-,TRBV6-1,CASKAFRWSSYNEQFF,TGTGCCAGCAAGGCATTTCGCTGGAGCTCCTACAATGAGCAGTTCTTC
TRBJ2-6,17,-,TRBD2,TRBV5-1,CASSPTSGSAWANVLTF,TGCGCCAGCAGCCCGACTAGCGGGAGTGCCTGGGCCAACGTCCTGACTTTC
TRBJ1-1,15,few,-,TRBV6-1,CASSWVRTLNTEAFF,TGTGCCAGCAGCTGGGTTCGGACACTCAACACTGAAGCTTTCTTT
TRBJ1-1,13,many,-,TRBV4-1,CASSQDRVPEAFF,TGCGCCAGCAGCCAAGACAGGGTCCCTGAAGCTTTCTTT
TRBJ2-3,15,-,-,TRBV20-1,CSAQPRGRNTDTQYF,TGCAGTGCTCAACCGAGGGGGAGGAACACAGATACGCAGTATTTT
TRBJ2-1,15,-,TRBD2,TRBV7-6,CASSRTSGRLNEQFF,TGTGCCAGCAGCAGGACTAGCGGGAGACTCAATGAGCAGTTCTTC
TRBJ1-1,15,-,-,TRBV9,CASSVEERPGAEAFF,TGTGCCAGCAGCGTAGAAGAAAGACCAGGGGCTGAAGCTTTCTTT
TRBJ1-1,13,-,TRBD1,TRBV6-1,CASGRQGSYEAFF,TGTGCCAGCGGCCGACAGGGTTCCTATGAAGCTTTCTTT
TRBJ2-3,18,-,-,TRBV6-1,CASPRDPELAAFTGKQYF,TGTGCCAGCCCCAGGGACCCGGAACTAGCTGCATTCACCGGTAAGCAGTATTTT
TRBJ2-4,13,-,-,TRBV27,CASRGCEEETQYF,TGTGCCAGCAGGGGCTGTGAAGAAGAGACTCAGTACTTC
TRBJ2-5,15,many,-,TRBV7-6,CASSRQATDQETQYF,TGTGCCAGCAGCCGACAAGCCACAGACCAAGAGACCCAGTACTTC
TRBJ2-3,15,many,TRBD2,TRBV27,CASTSTSGVTDTQYF,TGTGCCAGCACTTCGACTAGCGGGGTGACAGATACGCAGTATTTT
TRBJ2-5,15,few,-,TRBV14,CASSEELGYQETQYF,TGTGCCAGCAGCGAAGAGCTCGGGTACCAAGAGACCCAGTACTTC
TRBJ2-5,15,-,TRBD2,TRBV27,CASSSGGGFWETQYF,TGTGCCAGCAGTTCTGGGGGAGGGTTTTGGGAGACCCAGTACTTC
TRBJ2-1,16,many,-,TRBV7-2,CASSKTGISSYNEQFF,TGTGCCAGCAGCAAGACGGGGATTAGCTCCTACAATGAGCAGTTCTTC
TRBJ2-4,13,-,-,TRBV27,CATGLCGIDIQYF,TGTGCCACGGGGCTGTGCGGCATAGATATTCAGTACTTC
TRBJ2-5,18,-,TRBD1,TRBV14,CASSRGGLGGGDPETQYF,TGTGCCAGCAGCCGAGGGGGCCTAGGGGGCGGCGACCCAGAGACCCAGTATTTC
TRBJ2-1,11,many,-,TRBV28,CASSHSHEQFF,TGTGCCAGCAGCCATAGTCACGAGCAGTTCTTC
TRBJ2-5,13,-,TRBD2,TRBV6-1,CASSLAGAETQYF,TGTGCCAGCAGTCTAGCGGGGGCAGAGACCCAGTACTTC
TRBJ2-3,11,-,-,TRBV27,CAGRPPDTQYF,TGTGCCGGCCGTCCCCCAGATACGCAGTACTTT
TRBJ2-4,16,-,-,TRBV6-5,CASSTRGSFAKNIQYF,TGTGCCAGCAGTACTCGGGGGAGCTTTGCCAAAAACATTCAGTACTTC
TRBJ2-4,13,-,-,TRBV6-1,CARGVGAKNIQYF,TGTGCCAGGGGGGTGGGAGCAAAAAACATTCAGTACTTC
TRBJ2-1,15,-,-,TRBV7-2,CASSAGDTAYNEQFF,TGTGCCAGCAGCGCCGGGGACACGGCCTACAATGAGCAGTTCTTC